The 24 T cell receptor beta chains below were found in one sample sequenced in a study of blood T cell repertoires in COVID-19. Profiling relied on immunoSEQ multiplex PCR, and the TCRdb table lists in-frame clones only, not all of them. Among under 350,000 clones listed, roughly 90% were seen once. The sequenced sample was PBMCs or T cells enriched from blood (not recorded which). The receptors come from a man in his 60s who had recovered from COVID-19.

V and J are TRBV27 and TRBJ1-6; TRBD1 aligns across 7 bases. The germline V gene encodes CDR1 MNHEY and CDR2 SMNVEV (reference sequence). The CDR3 consists of 16 residues. The V segment lost 5 bases and the J segment 7 bases; nucleotides outside the gene matches: 11. CDR3 residues: CASSDSQGTLNSPLHF. CDR3 DNA: TGTGCCAGCAGTGACTCACAGGGGACCCTAAATTCACCCCTCCACTTT.

The J gene is TRBJ1-2, the V gene TRBV11-2; D remains ambiguous. The CDR3 has 15 amino acids. Germline V CDR1 and CDR2: SGHAT, FQNNGV. Trimming pared 0 bases from V and 4 bases from J, leaving 12 bases between. CDR3 region: CASSLDEQVLYGYTF. CDR3 DNA sequence: TGTGCCAGCAGCTTAGATGAGCAGGTCCTCTATGGCTACACCTTC.

The chain joins TRBV18 to TRBJ2-1; the match to TRBD2 covers 16 bases. The CDR3 is made up of 17 amino acids. The J segment lost 4 bases and the V segment lost 3 bases, leaving 3 bases of the junction unmatched. The germline CDR1 and CDR2 sequences are KGHSH and LQKENI. CDR3 in amino acids: CASSPGTSGGAYNEQFF. Written as DNA, the CDR3 is TGTGCCAGCTCACCGGGGACTAGCGGGGGGGCTTACAATGAGCAGTTCTTC.

This clone came up once. The V gene is TRBV3-1 (or the pseudogene TRBV3-2), the J gene TRBJ2-1; 11 bases fit TRBD2. The CDR3 covers 16 residues. Trimming at V came to 1 base and at J to 7 bases, leaving 6 bases not matched to a gene. In germline, CDR1 is LGHDT, CDR2 YNNKEL (reference sequence). The CDR3 protein is CASSQVTSGSTNEQFF. The CDR3 DNA is TGTGCCAGCAGCCAAGTTACTAGCGGGAGTACTAATGAGCAGTTCTTC.

The chain joins TRBV27 to TRBJ1-3; maybe TRBD1 (6 bases). The length of the CDR3 is 15 residues. Germline V gene sequence: CDR1 MNHEY, CDR2 SMNVEV (reference sequence). V gave up 6 bases and J gave up 0 bases, with 12 bases separating them. As DNA, the CDR3 is TGTGCCAGCAGCCGAAAACAGGGCTCTGGAAACACCATATATTTT. It specifies CASSRKQGSGNTIYF.

V gene TRBV30 combines with J gene TRBJ1-5; 7 nucleotides align to TRBD1. This CDR3 contains 13 residues. From germline, CDR1 is GTSNPN and CDR2 SVGIG (reference sequence). Trimming cost V 3 bases and J 5 bases; bases outside gene matches: 4. For the CDR3, the DNA is TGTGCCTGGAGCCTTGGGACAGATCAGCCCCAGCATTTT. Encoded protein: CAWSLGTDQPQHF.

V is TRBV5-1 and J is TRBJ2-7; 11 nucleotides line up with TRBD1. V lost 0 bases to trimming and J lost 6 bases; unmatched junction nucleotides: 5. Germline V gene lookup returns CDR1 SGHRS and CDR2 YFSETQ. The CDR3 spans 15 residues. The CDR3 sequence: CASSLGGTGGPEQYF. The CDR3 nucleotides read TGCGCCAGCAGCTTGGGTGGGACAGGGGGGCCCGAGCAGTACTTC.

This rearrangement joins TRBV6-4 to TRBJ2-2; D remains unclear. The length of the CDR3 is 13 residues. The germline V gene has CDR1 MRHNA and CDR2 SNTAGT. Trimming took off 3 bases at V and 5 bases at J, with 7 bases between the two ends. CDR3: CASSESRTGELFF. CDR3 coding DNA: TGTGCCAGCAGTGAGTCCCGGACCGGGGAGCTGTTTTTT.

In its sample, this clone was seen a few times. No DNA is shown, since the ends of the CDR3 on it are uncertain; the CDR3 is the one TCRdb lists. The genes are TRBV12-2 and TRBJ2-3; the D call of TRBD2 is as the table states it, not checked on the DNA. TRBV12-2 is tagged as a pseudogene. The CDR3 has 16 residues if both end residues are counted. The chain's CDR3 is CASRLGVAGGTDTQYF.

The chain is built from TRBV2 and TRBJ2-1; 12 bases match TRBD2. V trimming: 4 bases; J trimming: 6 bases; junction bases outside the gene matches: 16. In germline, CDR1 is SNHLY, CDR2 FYNNEI. CDR3 length: 19 residues. DNA for the CDR3: TGTGCCAGCAGTGGATCTAGCGGGGGGGCTGCCCCTAGTTTCAATGAGCAGTTCTTC. Residues: CASSGSSGGAAPSFNEQFF.

The rearrangement uses TRBV3-1 (or the pseudogene TRBV3-2) and TRBJ1-1; a weak D match, TRBD1 (5 bases). This CDR3 comprises 14 residues. Germline V gives CDR1 LGHDT, CDR2 YNNKEL (reference sequence). V lost 3 bases, J lost 0 bases, and 8 bases lay in between. The CDR3 DNA follows: TGTGCCAGCAGCCATACAGGTCTGAACACTGAAGCTTTCTTT. The encoded protein is CASSHTGLNTEAFF.

J is TRBJ2-5 and V is TRBV9, with 9 bases identical to TRBD2. CDR1 and CDR2 (germline): SGDLS, YYNGEE. The length of the CDR3 is 16 residues. V shed 0 bases and J 3 bases; nucleotides not matched to a gene: 6. The CDR3 region is CASSVGGGGAKETQYF. The CDR3 nucleotides read TGTGCCAGCAGCGTAGGAGGCGGGGGGGCGAAAGAGACCCAGTACTTC.

The chain couples TRBV19 to TRBJ1-6; D might be TRBD1 (5 bases). Trimming removed 7 bases at V and 4 bases at J, with 14 bases between. The germline V gene has CDR1 LNHDA and CDR2 SQIVND (reference sequence). The CDR3 contains 15 residues. The CDR3 is CASTPRQKYNSPLHF. Here the CDR3 DNA reads TGTGCCAGTACACCACGACAGAAGTATAATTCACCCCTCCACTTT.

The chain links TRBV28 to TRBJ1-2; D gene uncertain. The V and J ends lost 3 bases and 0 bases respectively, with 11 bases between them. This CDR3 contains 15 residues. Germline CDR1 reads MDHEN; CDR2 reads SYDVKM. The DNA for the CDR3 is TGTGCCAGCAGTTTTTATATCGGTTCTAACTATGGCTACACCTTC. This gives the protein CASSFYIGSNYGYTF.

The rearrangement uses TRBV6-4 and TRBJ1-5, with D unresolved. The V and J ends lost 0 bases and 4 bases respectively, with 10 bases between them. This CDR3 has 15 amino acids. Germline values: CDR1 MRHNA, CDR2 SNTAGT. The CDR3 here is CASSDSRGQNQPQHF. The CDR3 coding sequence is TGTGCCAGCAGTGACTCGCGAGGGCAGAATCAGCCCCAGCATTTT.

The gene calls are TRBV10-3 and TRBJ1-1, with a tentative D call TRBD1 (5 bases). The CDR3 is 14 amino acids. V shed 6 bases and J shed 10 bases, with 21 bases lying between them. Per the germline V gene, CDR1 is ENHRY and CDR2 is SYGVKD. The CDR3 nucleotides are TGTGCCATCAGCGACGCGACAGTATTTTATAGAGCTTTCTTT. As protein: CAISDATVFYRAFF.

The CDR3 nucleotides are TGTGCTAGTGACAGGGGGCAAGGCGAGCAGTACTTC. Its protein product is CASDRGQGEQYF. The chain recombines TRBV12-5 with TRBJ2-7, with 9 nucleotides matching TRBD1. Trimming took 7 bases from V and 6 from J; bases not matched to a gene: 4. The CDR3 contains 12 residues. The germline V gene encodes CDR1 LGHNT and CDR2 FRNRAP.

With respect to this clone: This sample also contains other DNA sequences that code for the same CDR3. The chain couples TRBV12-3 or TRBV12-4 to TRBJ1-2; 7 bases are a match to TRBD1. CDR3 length: 13 residues. V shed 6 bases and J 3 bases; nucleotides not matched to a gene: 4. The CDR3 nucleotides read TGTGCCAGCAGCCTAGGGACAGACTATGGCTACACCTTC. This translates into CASSLGTDYGYTF.

This clone is a singleton in its sample. J is TRBJ2-5 and V is TRBV5-4; 8 bases align to TRBD2. The V gene's germline CDR1 is SGHNT and CDR2 YYREEE (reference sequence). V lost 4 bases and J lost 4; bases outside the gene matches: 9. The CDR3 loop spans 15 amino acids. CDR3 region: CASSRTGGVGETQYF. CDR3 nucleotides: TGTGCCAGCAGCCGCACCGGGGGGGTTGGAGAGACCCAGTACTTC.

V is TRBV30 and J is TRBJ2-5; 8 bases are shared with TRBD2. CDR3 length equals 14 residues. Losses at the gene ends were 4 bases for V and 5 bases for J; bases not matched to a gene: 9. Germline V gene sequence: CDR1 GTSNPN, CDR2 SVGIG (reference sequence). For the CDR3, the DNA is TGTGCCTGGACCCCGGGAGGGGGTCGGGAGACCCAGTACTTC. Protein sequence: CAWTPGGGRETQYF.

The chain joins TRBV6-1 to TRBJ2-1; D unclear. Germline V gene lookup returns CDR1 MNHNS and CDR2 SASEGT. The CDR3 is 14 residues long. The V and J ends lost 1 base and 12 bases respectively, with 16 bases between them. The DNA for the CDR3 is TGTGCCAGCAGTGAAGGACTCCCAGCAATGACGCAGTTCTTC. Its protein is CASSEGLPAMTQFF.

V is TRBV19 and J is TRBJ2-7; 11 bases fit TRBD2. The CDR3 loop spans 15 amino acids. Germline lookup yields CDR1 LNHDA and CDR2 SQIVND (reference sequence). V lost 5 bases to trimming and J lost 6 bases; unmatched junction nucleotides: 9. The CDR3 DNA follows: TGTGCCAGTAGTCAGACTAGCGGGGCGCGGGGCGAGCAGTACTTC. Translated, it gives CASSQTSGARGEQYF.

The chain carries TRBV6-4 and TRBJ2-2; a weak D match, TRBD2 (5 bases). Trimming left V 4 bases short and J 2 bases short, with 8 bases between. Germline values: CDR1 MRHNA, CDR2 SNTAGT. The CDR3 has 14 amino acids. CDR3 in amino acids: CASSVGLNTGELFF. The CDR3 nucleotides are TGTGCCAGCAGTGTCGGACTCAACACCGGGGAGCTGTTTTTT.

This chain connects TRBV6-5 to TRBJ1-2; TRBD1 might be the D (5 bases). Germline values: CDR1 MNHEY, CDR2 SVGAGI. With 7 bases removed from V and 4 bases from J, the gap between germline ends came to 13 bases. The CDR3 length is 13 residues. The CDR3 protein is CASTQTAGYGYTF. The CDR3 DNA reads as TGTGCCAGCACCCAGACAGCAGGCTATGGCTACACCTTC.